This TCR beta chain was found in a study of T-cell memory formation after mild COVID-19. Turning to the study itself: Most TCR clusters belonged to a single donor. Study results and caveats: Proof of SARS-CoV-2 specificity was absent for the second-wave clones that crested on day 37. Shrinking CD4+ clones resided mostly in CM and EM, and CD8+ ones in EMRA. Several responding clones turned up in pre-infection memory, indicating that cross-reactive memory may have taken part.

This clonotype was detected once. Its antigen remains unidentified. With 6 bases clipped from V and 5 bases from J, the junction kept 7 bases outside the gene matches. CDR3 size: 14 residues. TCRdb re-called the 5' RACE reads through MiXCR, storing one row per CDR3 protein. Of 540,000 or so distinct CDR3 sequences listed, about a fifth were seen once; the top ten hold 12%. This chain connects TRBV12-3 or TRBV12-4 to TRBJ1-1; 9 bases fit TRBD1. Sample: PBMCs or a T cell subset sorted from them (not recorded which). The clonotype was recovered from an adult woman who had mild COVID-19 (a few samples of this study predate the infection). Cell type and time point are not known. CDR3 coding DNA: TGTGCCAGCAGGCCACAGGGGGCCATGACTGAAGCTTTCTTT. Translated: CASRPQGAMTEAFF.